The sequence of this T cell receptor (beta chain) was determined in a study of human T cells and chemical hapten exposure. Study results and caveats: There were significantly more large CDR3 similarity clusters among expanded TCRs than among controls.

Sample time point: pre-sensitization, week 0. Treatment defined: therapeutic diphenylcyclopropenone sensitization with weekly scalp DPC. Donors, patients with alopecia ranging from 18 to 70 years old and judged suitable for DPC, provided samples. Unfractionated whole blood yielded total RNA. Unique molecular identifiers were affixed to discrete cDNA molecules within the library. TCRdb reprocessed the RACE reads with MiXCR, giving one entry per CDR3 protein. The profile covers 38,000 or so distinct CDR3 sequences, with 7.5% to 8% appearing a single time and 1.3% taken by the ten largest. At least ten counts were recorded for this clonotype. The target antigen is unknown. The germline V gene has CDR1 MDHEN and CDR2 SYDVKM. The CDR3 is made up of 12 amino acids. V was clipped by 5 bases and J by 3 bases, with 8 bases between them.

The sequence derives from a woman in her 50s with alopecia areata. Some clones in this sample may be carry-over from other donors' samples. The sequencing here drew on whole blood, taken in connection with sensitization to the hapten diphenylcyclopropenone (DPC). V and J are TRBV28 and TRBJ2-7; D unresolved. The CDR3: CASSPTSYEQYF. The CDR3 coding sequence is TGTGCCAGCAGTCCGACAAGCTACGAGCAGTACTTC. Combining the CDR3 with reference TRBV28 and TRBJ2-7 gives the whole variable domain DVKVTQSSRYLVKRTGEKVFLECVQDMDHENMFWYRQDPGLGLRLIYFSYDVKMKEKGDIPEGYSVSREKKERFSLILESASTNQTSMYLCASSPTSYEQYFGPGTRLTVT.